This is a list of T cell receptor beta chains from one sample in a study of CD8 T cells in ankylosing spondylitis. MiXCR was run by TCRdb on the 5' RACE reads, yielding one entry per CDR3 protein. Seen here are more than 500,000 distinct CDR3 sequences, less than 6% observed once, and the top ten hold approximately 3.5%. Sequenced: blood, either unsorted or a sorted T cell fraction (not recorded which). These receptors were collected from a male donor with ankylosing spondylitis. Both conserved end residues are part of each CDR3. A D gene is named only where the DNA matches it firmly. Clone size, where shown, is once, few, many, or a class for clones that have expanded.

TRBD2,many,TRBJ2-1,TRBV9,TGTGCCAGCAGCCTACGGGGGGATTCCTACAATGAGCAGTTCTTC,CASSLRGDSYNEQFF
-,many,TRBJ1-4,TRBV4-1,TGCGCCAGCAGCCAAGAAGGAGAGGGCGATGAAAAACTGTTTTTT,CASSQEGEGDEKLFF
TRBD1,many,TRBJ2-1,TRBV12-3/TRBV12-4,TGTGCCAGCAGCCGGGGACAGGGTTTAACCGATGAGCAGTTCTTC,CASSRGQGLTDEQFF
-,few,TRBJ2-3,TRBV7-2,TGTGCCAGCAGCTTACTCGGTGCAGGGGTATCAGATACGCAGTATTTT,CASSLLGAGVSDTQYF
-,-,TRBJ2-7,TRBV7-6,TGTGCCAGCGGTGAGCTTCGTAGGGAGGACGAGCAGTACTTC,CASGELRREDEQYF
-,-,TRBJ2-1,TRBV5-1,TGCGCCAGCAGCTCCACACTGGGGGGTGGCGAGCAGTTCTTC,CASSSTLGGGEQFF
-,many,TRBJ1-2,TRBV6-5,TGTGCCAGCAGTTACTCGACAGGATATGGCTACACCTTC,CASSYSTGYGYTF
-,many,TRBJ2-1,TRBV5-1,TGCGCCAGCAGCTTTGGACTGGGACATTCTTTGGAGCAGTTCTTC,CASSFGLGHSLEQFF
-,-,TRBJ1-1,TRBV7-9,TGTGCCAGCAGCGCGGGAAGCAAGCCCACTGAAGCTTTCTTT,CASSAGSKPTEAFF
TRBD1,-,TRBJ2-7,TRBV7-3,TGTGCCAGCAGCAAAAGGGGGCTAAAAGGACGTCTAATCTCCTACGAGCAGTACTTC,CASSKRGLKGRLISYEQYF
-,many,TRBJ1-1,TRBV5-1,TGCGCCAGCAGCTTGGTGGGGGACACTGAAGCTTTCTTT,CASSLVGDTEAFF
-,few,TRBJ2-7,TRBV20-1,TGCAGTGCCGGGGGGCAGGAACCTTACGAGCAGTACTTC,CSAGGQEPYEQYF
TRBD2,many,TRBJ2-5,TRBV28,TGTGCCAGCAGTCCCGGGCTAGCGGACCAAGAGACCCAGTACTTC,CASSPGLADQETQYF
TRBD2,many,TRBJ2-1,TRBV6-2/TRBV6-3,TGTGCCAGCAGCCGACTAGCGGGAGTACTCGATGAGCAGTTCTTC,CASSRLAGVLDEQFF
-,-,TRBJ2-3,TRBV5-5,TGTGCCAGCAGCTTGGAACAGGGCTACACAGATACGCAGTATTTT,CASSLEQGYTDTQYF
-,many,TRBJ1-4,TRBV5-1,TGCGCCAGCAGCTTGGCCCCGCAGGGGCTCGTCCTCAATGAAAAACTGTTTTTT,CASSLAPQGLVLNEKLFF
-,many,TRBJ2-1,TRBV12-3/TRBV12-4,TGTGCCAGCAGTTTAGCCCAATGGCAGTTCTTC,CASSLAQWQFF
-,many,TRBJ1-6,TRBV5-1,TGCGCCAGCAGCTTGGGAAGGGACAATAATTCACCCCTCCACTTT,CASSLGRDNNSPLHF
TRBD1,-,TRBJ2-7,TRBV6-5,TGTGCCAGCAGTTACCGGACAGGACTTTCCTACGAGCAGTACTTC,CASSYRTGLSYEQYF
-,-,TRBJ2-5,TRBV5-1,TGCGCCAGCGGCACGAACTACGTACAGGAGACCCAGTACTTC,CASGTNYVQETQYF
TRBD1,-,TRBJ1-4,TRBV12-3/TRBV12-4,TGTGCCAGCAGTCCGTACAGGGGTCTTAATGAAAAACTGTTTTTT,CASSPYRGLNEKLFF
-,many,TRBJ2-7,TRBV29-1,TGCAGCGTTTCCCCTAGACAGGGAGGCAACGAGCAGTACTTC,CSVSPRQGGNEQYF